The present T cell receptor (beta chain) was sequenced within a study of T cell responses to AZD1222 COVID-19 vaccine. Across the study: Pooling of second doses given at about 4 or about 12 weeks was done.

Study results and caveats: Only a handful of AZD1222 recipients tested seropositive at baseline. White British donors predominated, females outnumbered males, and clonal diversity was possibly underestimated. Scientists sampled the repertoires only once the peak T cell response had passed.

Assay used: immunoSEQ multiplex PCR; TCRdb lists only in-frame clones, some missing. The sample carries 90,000 or so clones, about 89% recorded once. This clone has just one count. No antigen is known for it. With 5 bases removed from V and 4 bases from J, the gap between germline ends came to 11 bases. This CDR3 is 13 amino acids long. Germline V gives CDR1 MNHEY, CDR2 SMNVEV (reference sequence). The clonotype was recovered from an adult in good health. The material was peripheral blood, obtained on day 0 of AZD1222 vaccination. The rearrangement uses TRBV27 and TRBJ1-1, with D maybe TRBD1 (5 bases). The CDR3 loop reads CASSPSGGTEAFF. In DNA, the CDR3 is TGTGCCAGCAGTCCCTCGGGGGGCACTGAAGCTTTCTTT.